These T cell receptor beta chains were read from a single sample in a study of cytomegalovirus exposure and HLA in healthy donors. Repertoires were generated with immunoSEQ multiplex PCR, while TCRdb's copy carries only in-frame clones and drops some. The profile covers around 150,000 clones, with more than 75% appearing a single time and about 1% taken by the ten largest. The sequenced sample consisted of PBMCs. These TCRs come from a male donor in good health and CMV-seronegative. Both conserved end residues are trimmed from each CDR3.

TRBV18	TRBJ2-5	ASSPREGETQY
TRBV18	TRBJ1-5	ASSARTGGDQPQH
TRBV6-5	TRBJ1-1	ASSYVRTAPNTEAF
TRBV18	TRBJ2-7	ASSLGRAGKTYEQY
TRBV2	TRBJ1-1	ASRDRGGDTEAF
TRBV5-6	TRBJ1-6	ASSSLIGTKDNSPLH
TRBV10-3	TRBJ2-7	AIAAGTGAYEQY
TRBV30	TRBJ2-1	AWSSGTSGGAYNEQF
TRBV18	TRBJ2-7	ASSPPLAGGIHEQY
TRBV7-9	TRBJ2-2	ASSQGTVNTGELF
TRBV6-5	TRBJ1-2	ASTPGAYGYT
TRBV27	TRBJ1-5	ASRLTGGLGSNQPQH
TRBV2	TRBJ1-5	AISSGYSNQPQH
TRBV20-1	TRBJ2-7	SAGPGDEQY
TRBV7-9	TRBJ1-5	ASSSSFQGAGDQPQH
TRBV6-4	TRBJ2-1	ASSDYSGGAGEQF
TRBV5-6	TRBJ2-1	ASSLPLLGAGAYNEQF
TRBV7-2	TRBJ2-5	ASSLRSAGGQQTQY
TRBV2	-	ASSDGGTEEKYEQY
TRBV27	TRBJ2-5	ASSFIDRAETQY
TRBV5-4	TRBJ1-1	ASSGQGYTEAF
TRBV18	TRBJ1-2	ASSPPMDRGYGYT